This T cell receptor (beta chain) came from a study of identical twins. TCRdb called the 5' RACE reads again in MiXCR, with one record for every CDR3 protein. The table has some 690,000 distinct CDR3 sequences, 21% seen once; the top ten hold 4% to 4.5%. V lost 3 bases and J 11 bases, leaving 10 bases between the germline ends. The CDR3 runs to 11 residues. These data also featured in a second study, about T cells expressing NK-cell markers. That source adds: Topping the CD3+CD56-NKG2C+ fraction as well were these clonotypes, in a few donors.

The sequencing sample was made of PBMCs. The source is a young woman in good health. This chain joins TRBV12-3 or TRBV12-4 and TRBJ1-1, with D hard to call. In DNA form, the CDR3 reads TGTGCCAGCAGTTTGGAAGGGCATGCTTTCTTT. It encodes CASSLEGHAFF.